The 29 T cell receptor beta chains presented below share a single source sample, sequenced in a study of cytomegalovirus exposure and HLA in healthy donors. The PCR made use of 60 Vbeta and 13 Jbeta primers. Sequencing was performed with immunoSEQ multiplex PCR; in TCRdb, only in-frame clones are kept and a portion is missing. This repertoire shows some 150,000 clones, 77% found once; its top ten account for 3.7%. The sample consisted of PBMCs. Receptor source: a young man in good health and CMV-seropositive.

The genes are TRBV27 and TRBJ1-2, with 9 bases identical to TRBD1. The V gene end was trimmed by 8 bases and the J gene end by 2 bases; junction bases not matched to a gene: 12. CDR1 and CDR2 (germline): MNHEY, SMNVEV (reference sequence). This CDR3 spans 16 amino acids. In nucleotides, the CDR3 is TGTGCCAGCTCTATATCCACCGGGACAGGGAACTATGGCTACACCTTC. Translated: CASSISTGTGNYGYTF.

V and J are TRBV6-5 and TRBJ2-1, with D possibly being TRBD1 (5 bases). Germline CDR1 is MNHEY and CDR2 is SVGAGI. The CDR3 contains 14 residues. V was pared by 2 bases and J by 5 bases, with 10 bases between. CDR3 sequence reads: CASSYGTGDNEQFF. CDR3 nucleotide sequence: TGTGCCAGCAGTTACGGAACAGGTGACAATGAGCAGTTCTTC.

This clone was picked up a small number of times. The J gene is TRBJ2-3, the V gene TRBV29-1; possibly TRBD2 for D (5 bases). Germline assignment: CDR1 SQVTM and CDR2 ANQGSEA. Between the trimmed V and J ends, which lost 4 bases and 2 bases, there was a span of 19 bases. The CDR3 runs 16 residues. The DNA for the CDR3 is TGCAGCGTTGCATTGAGGGTCCGAAGACTCACAGATACGCAGTATTTT. Protein sequence: CSVALRVRRLTDTQYF.

The V gene is TRBV6-5, the J gene TRBJ1-2; TRBD1 matches at 12 bases. In germline, CDR1 is MNHEY, CDR2 SVGAGI. Trimming removed 6 bases from V and 6 bases from J; junction bases left unmatched: 8. This CDR3 is 15 amino acids long. The CDR3, as DNA: TGTGCCAGCAGAAATTCCGGGACAGGGGGCCATGGCTACACCTTC. This sequence encodes CASRNSGTGGHGYTF.

This clone was seen a few times. The rearrangement uses TRBV2 and TRBJ2-2; TRBD2 aligns across 11 bases. Looked up from germline, CDR1 is SNHLY and CDR2 is FYNNEI. Trimming took 5 bases from V and 2 from J; bases not matched to a gene: 4. The CDR3 is 16 residues long. The CDR3 region has the DNA TGTGCCAGCAGTCGACTAGCGGGGTCAAACACCGGGGAGCTGTTTTTT. Its protein is CASSRLAGSNTGELFF.

The chain recombines TRBV5-1 with TRBJ2-5; 7 bases map to TRBD2. The CDR3 is made up of 13 amino acids. The V gene's germline CDR1 is SGHRS and CDR2 YFSETQ. V lost 4 bases to trimming and J lost 2 bases; unmatched junction nucleotides: 2. This CDR3 is CASSRGLQETQYF. The CDR3 DNA follows: TGCGCCAGCAGCCGGGGACTACAAGAGACCCAGTACTTC.

The chain is built from TRBV7-9 and TRBJ2-1; 12 positions agree with TRBD2. V lost 1 base to trimming and J lost 8 bases; unmatched junction nucleotides: 6. This CDR3 comprises 16 residues. Germline assignment: CDR1 SEHNR and CDR2 FQNEAQ (reference sequence). This CDR3 is CASSLGTSGGSDEQFF. For the CDR3, the DNA is TGTGCCAGCAGCTTAGGAACTAGCGGGGGGAGCGATGAGCAGTTCTTC.

In this sample, this clone turned up a few times. Different DNA sequences within this sample yield the same CDR3. CDR3 loop: CASSPGTGYYEQYF. In DNA form, the CDR3 reads TGTGCCAGCTCACCCGGGACAGGGTATTACGAGCAGTACTTC. The chain links TRBV18 to TRBJ2-7; 9 bases match TRBD1. J was trimmed by 4 bases and V by 3 bases; bases with no gene match: 4. In germline, CDR1 is KGHSH, CDR2 LQKENI. This CDR3 spans 14 amino acids.

The chain combines TRBV2 with TRBJ2-7; TRBD1 agrees at 10 bases. In germline, CDR1 is SNHLY, CDR2 FYNNEI. This CDR3 is built from 12 residues. Trimming at V came to 11 bases and at J to 2 bases, leaving 3 bases not matched to a gene. The CDR3 reads CAGTGDTYEQYF. The CDR3 nucleotides are TGTGCCGGGACAGGGGACACCTACGAGCAGTACTTC.

This clone was counted only a few times. The V and J genes are TRBV6-1 and TRBJ1-2; D unresolved. CDR3 length: 12 amino acids. Trimming took 11 bases from V and 3 from J, leaving 13 bases between them. Germline V gene data show CDR1 as MNHNS and CDR2 as SASEGT. This chain's CDR3 is CAVAEDYYGYTF. CDR3 nucleotides: TGTGCCGTTGCTGAGGACTACTATGGCTACACCTTC.

CDR3 coding DNA: TGTGCCAGCAGCCCTGGAGGGAGTCACGGCTACACCTTC. Encoded protein: CASSPGGSHGYTF. The chain employs TRBV11-2 and TRBJ1-2; D unclear. Trimming pared 5 bases from V and 8 bases from J, leaving 15 bases between. Germline lookup yields CDR1 SGHAT and CDR2 FQNNGV. The CDR3 contains 13 residues.

This sequence joins TRBV7-9 and TRBJ1-5; 7 bases fit TRBD1. V lost 5 bases and J lost 4; bases outside the gene matches: 2. This CDR3 is built from 13 residues. The V gene's germline CDR1 is SEHNR and CDR2 FQNEAQ (reference sequence). The CDR3 region is CASSPQGNQPQHF. The CDR3 DNA sequence: TGTGCCAGCAGCCCACAGGGGAATCAGCCCCAGCATTTT. The whole variable domain, filled in from reference TRBV7-9 and TRBJ1-5, reads DTGVSQNPRHKITKRGQNVTFRCDPISEHNRLYWYRQTLGQGPEFLTYFQNEAQLEKSRLLSDRFSAERPKGSFSTLEIQRTEQGDSAMYLCASSPQGNQPQHFGDGTRLSIL.

The CDR3 bases are TGTGCCAGCAGCTTAGATGTCTCCGGGACAGGGAGGATCTACGAGCAGTACTTC. It encodes CASSLDVSGTGRIYEQYF. V is TRBV11-2 and J is TRBJ2-7, with TRBD1 matching over 9 bases. CDR1 is SGHAT, CDR2 FQNNGV, per germline. The CDR3 covers 18 residues. V lost 0 bases to trimming and J lost 3 bases; unmatched junction nucleotides: 12.

This sequence joins TRBV15 and TRBJ1-6; weak D call: TRBD1 (5 bases). V was trimmed by 0 bases and J by 0 bases, leaving 12 bases between them. Germline values: CDR1 LNHNV, CDR2 YYDKDF (reference sequence). The CDR3 loop spans 18 amino acids. The CDR3 bases are TGTGCCACCAGCAGAGAAGGGGCGCATAGCTCCTATAATTCACCCCTCCACTTT. This gives the protein CATSREGAHSSYNSPLHF.

V and J are TRBV7-9 and TRBJ1-6, with TRBD1 matching 10 bases. Germline CDR1 is SEHNR and CDR2 is FQNEAQ (reference sequence). This CDR3 comprises 15 residues. Trimming at V came to 2 bases and at J to 10 bases, leaving 5 bases not matched to a gene. The CDR3 DNA follows: TGTGCCAGCAGCTTAAGGGACAGGGGTGACTCACCCCTCCACTTT. This codes for CASSLRDRGDSPLHF.

This chain uses TRBV28 with TRBJ1-5; a weak D match, TRBD1 (5 bases). The CDR3 totals 14 residues. Germline-derived CDR1 and CDR2 are MDHEN and SYDVKM. Trimming left V 11 bases short and J 3 bases short, with 17 bases between. The CDR3 here is CAAGGRRDNQPQHF. The CDR3 coding sequence is TGTGCCGCGGGGGGTAGGAGAGACAATCAGCCCCAGCATTTT.

This clone was seen a handful of times. The V gene is TRBV28, the J gene TRBJ2-2, with D uncertain. The CDR3 consists of 15 residues. Germline values: CDR1 MDHEN, CDR2 SYDVKM. Trimming removed 2 bases at V and 4 bases at J, with 11 bases between. CDR3 residues: CASSLVFGGTGELFF. The CDR3, as DNA: TGTGCCAGCAGTTTAGTTTTCGGTGGCACCGGGGAGCTGTTTTTT.

The V call is TRBV5-1, the J call TRBJ2-5; the D is unclear. The CDR3 spans 12 residues. The germline V gene has CDR1 SGHRS and CDR2 YFSETQ. Trimming pared 1 base from V and 5 bases from J, leaving 6 bases between. The CDR3 DNA follows: TGCGCCAGCAGCTTGTCCGGGGAGACCCAGTACTTC. It specifies CASSLSGETQYF.

This clone has a handful of counts. The chain uses TRBV7-6 and TRBJ1-4; TRBD1 agrees at 7 bases. Losses at the gene ends were 5 bases for V and 5 bases for J; bases not matched to a gene: 8. The CDR3 runs to 15 residues. Per germline, CDR1 SGHVS and CDR2 FNYEAQ. The CDR3 loop is CASSARRGLNEKLFF. CDR3 DNA sequence: TGTGCCAGCAGCGCCCGGAGGGGGCTGAATGAAAAACTGTTTTTT.

V gene TRBV4-3 combines with J gene TRBJ2-7, with 10 bases identical to TRBD1. Per the germline V gene, CDR1 is LGHNA and CDR2 is YSLEER. The CDR3 length is 15 residues. The V and J ends lost 5 bases and 5 bases, in that order; junction bases with no gene match: 9. Here the CDR3 reads CASSSTGQGLHEQYF. The CDR3 DNA is TGCGCCAGCAGCTCTACGGGACAGGGGCTCCACGAGCAGTACTTC.

The chain couples TRBV6-5 to TRBJ2-3; tentatively, D is TRBD1 (6 bases). Deletions cut 6 bases from V and 8 bases from J, with 18 bases between. The CDR3 extends over 14 amino acids. Germline CDR1 MNHEY, CDR2 SVGAGI. The CDR3 reads CASRQGGSGVTQYF. DNA for the CDR3: TGTGCCAGCAGACAAGGGGGTAGTGGAGTTACGCAGTATTTT.

A few counts support this clone. This chain joins TRBV6-5 and TRBJ1-5; 7 bases fit TRBD1. The J segment lost 6 bases and the V segment lost 5 bases, leaving 4 bases of the junction unmatched. The CDR3 extends over 13 amino acids. The germline V gene has CDR1 MNHEY and CDR2 SVGAGI. The CDR3 loop reads CASSTGAAQPQHF. The CDR3 DNA follows: TGTGCCAGCAGTACAGGGGCGGCTCAGCCCCAGCATTTT.

J is TRBJ2-1 and V is TRBV5-1; 7 positions match TRBD2. V trimming: 0 bases; J trimming: 5 bases; junction bases outside the gene matches: 5. Germline CDR1 and CDR2: SGHRS and YFSETQ. There are 15 residues in the CDR3. The CDR3 coding sequence is TGCGCCAGCAGCTTGGGCAGGGAGGGAAACAATGAGCAGTTCTTC. It encodes CASSLGREGNNEQFF.

The chain joins TRBV2 to TRBJ1-5, with 8 bases identical to TRBD1. The V gene end was trimmed by 10 bases and the J gene end by 5 bases; junction bases not matched to a gene: 4. The CDR3 is made up of 12 amino acids. In germline, CDR1 is SNHLY, CDR2 FYNNEI. This CDR3 reads CATGQGDQPQHF. The CDR3 DNA is TGTGCCACCGGACAGGGCGATCAGCCCCAGCATTTT.

V is TRBV21-1 and J is TRBJ1-4. TRBV21-1 is deemed a pseudogene. This CDR3 region has 14 residues. The CDR3 is CASRGDATNEKLFF. CDR3 DNA: TGTGCCAGCAGGGGAGATGCAACTAATGAAAAACTGTTTTTT.

The V gene is TRBV20-1, the J gene TRBJ1-2; 8 bases align to TRBD1. CDR1 is DFQATT, CDR2 SNEGSKA, per germline (reference sequence). The CDR3 runs to 11 residues. The CDR3 loop is CRHRGAYGYTF. In DNA, the CDR3 is TGCAGACACAGGGGGGCCTATGGCTACACCTTC.

This chain connects TRBV7-9 to TRBJ1-4; 8 nucleotides align to TRBD1. CDR1 and CDR2 (germline): SEHNR, FQNEAQ (reference sequence). The CDR3 covers 14 residues. J gave up 5 bases and V 2 bases, and 1 base lay outside the gene matches. CDR3 region: CASSLRQGNEKLFF. The CDR3 nucleotides are TGTGCCAGCAGCTTACGACAGGGGAATGAAAAACTGTTTTTT.

The V gene is TRBV5-1, the J gene TRBJ1-2; 8 bases line up with TRBD1. The CDR3 is 14 residues long. V was clipped by 4 bases and J by 3 bases; unmatched bases: 5. CDR1 is SGHRS and CDR2 is YFSETQ in the germline V gene. In DNA, the CDR3 is TGCGCCAGCAGCCGGGACAGGACATACTATGGCTACACCTTC. Translation: CASSRDRTYYGYTF. Drawing the rest from reference TRBV5-1 and TRBJ1-2, the complete variable domain is KAGVTQTPRYLIKTRGQQVTLSCSPISGHRSVSWYQQTPGQGLQFLFEYFSETQRNKGNFPGRFSGRQFSNSRSEMNVSTLELGDSALYLCASSRDRTYYGYTFGSGTRLTVV.

The chain combines TRBV30 with TRBJ1-5; 8 nucleotides align to TRBD1. The CDR3 sequence is 14 residues long. Germline V gene data show CDR1 as GTSNPN and CDR2 as SVGIG (reference sequence). With 0 bases clipped from V and 6 bases from J, the junction kept 4 bases outside the gene matches. The CDR3 DNA reads TGTGCCTGGAGTGTGACAGGGGTGGGTCAGCCCCAGCATTTT. Translating it yields CAWSVTGVGQPQHF.